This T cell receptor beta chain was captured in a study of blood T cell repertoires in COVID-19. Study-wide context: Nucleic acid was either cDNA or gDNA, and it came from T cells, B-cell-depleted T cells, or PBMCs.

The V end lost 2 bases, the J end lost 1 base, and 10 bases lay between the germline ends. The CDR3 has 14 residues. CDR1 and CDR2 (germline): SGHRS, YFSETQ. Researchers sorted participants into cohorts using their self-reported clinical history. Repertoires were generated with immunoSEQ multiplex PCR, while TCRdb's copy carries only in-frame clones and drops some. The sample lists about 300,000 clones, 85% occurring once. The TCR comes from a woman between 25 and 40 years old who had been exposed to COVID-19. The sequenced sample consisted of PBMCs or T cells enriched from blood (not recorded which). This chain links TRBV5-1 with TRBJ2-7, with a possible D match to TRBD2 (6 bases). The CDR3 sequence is CASSLERASYEQYF. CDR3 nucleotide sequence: TGCGCCAGCAGCTTAGAGCGGGCTTCCTACGAGCAGTACTTC.